Following are 30 T cell receptor beta chains from one sample sequenced in a study of Ad26.COV2.S vaccination and SARS-CoV-2 variants. Treatment specified: approximately 18 received Ad26.COV2.S at low or high dose, single or two shots; 5 received placebo; per-sample allocation not given. Repertoires come from day 63 after the first vaccine or placebo injection. The method was immunoSEQ multiplex PCR; TCRdb's version includes in-frame clones alone and lacks a portion of them. The sample lists about 350,000 clones, 87% occurring once. Sequenced material: peripheral blood, taken in a trial of Ad26.COV2.S vaccine versus placebo. These receptors all come from a person between 18 and 65 years old who received the Ad26.COV2.S COVID-19 vaccine or a placebo.

This chain links TRBV7-9 with TRBJ1-1; D unresolved. Trimming stripped 2 bases from V and 4 bases from J, with 17 bases between. CDR1 is SEHNR and CDR2 is FQNEAQ in the germline V gene (reference sequence). The CDR3 runs to 16 residues. For the CDR3, the DNA is TGTGCCAGCAGCTTATGGAGGGCTCCAGGCGGCACTGAAGCTTTCTTT. Its protein is CASSLWRAPGGTEAFF.

This chain links TRBV6-2 or TRBV6-3 with TRBJ2-7; D gene ambiguous. Germline V lookup: CDR1 MNHEY, CDR2 SVGEGT. V lost 2 bases and J 0 bases, leaving 20 bases between the germline ends. The CDR3 is 18 residues long. The CDR3 nucleotides read TGTGCCAGCAGTTACGGTTCATCCCTTACTTCGAGCTCCTACGAGCAGTACTTC. This sequence encodes CASSYGSSLTSSSYEQYF.

This clone has a single count. The chain links TRBV5-5 to TRBJ1-2; TRBD1 is a possible D gene (6 bases). CDR3 length: 15 amino acids. V gave up 4 bases and J gave up 2 bases, with 15 bases separating them. Germline values: CDR1 SGHKS, CDR2 YYEKEE (reference sequence). The CDR3 loop reads CASSLRQAENYGYTF. In nucleotides, the CDR3 is TGTGCCAGCAGCCTACGACAGGCAGAAAACTATGGCTACACCTTC.

The J gene is TRBJ2-7, the V gene TRBV5-6, with TRBD1 matching 7 bases. The J segment lost 4 bases and the V segment lost 4 bases, leaving 8 bases of the junction unmatched. CDR3 size: 14 residues. Looked up from germline, CDR1 is SGHDT and CDR2 is YYEEEE. The CDR3 nucleotides are TGTGCCAGCAGCGATTCGGGACAGCCTTACGAGCAGTACTTC. It specifies CASSDSGQPYEQYF.

The V and J genes are TRBV11-2 and TRBJ2-2; D may correspond to TRBD1 or TRBD2 (5 bases each). V gave up 4 bases and J gave up 0 bases, with 12 bases separating them. Germline loops: CDR1 SGHAT, CDR2 FQNNGV. The CDR3 length is 16 residues. The CDR3 protein is CASSSYRTPNTGELFF. In nucleotides, the CDR3 is TGTGCCAGCAGCTCCTACAGGACTCCGAACACCGGGGAGCTGTTTTTT.

The chain links TRBV5-6 to TRBJ1-2; possible D gene TRBD1, 5 bases. Germline V gives CDR1 SGHDT, CDR2 YYEEEE. The V gene lost 4 bases and the J gene lost 8 bases, with 21 bases spanning the gap. The CDR3 loop spans 15 amino acids. The CDR3, as DNA: TGTGCCAGCAGCGTCCCGGGACGGATATACGAAGGCTACACCTTC. This translates into CASSVPGRIYEGYTF. Together with reference TRBV5-6 and TRBJ1-2, the CDR3 gives the full variable domain: DAGVTQSPTHLIKTRGQQVTLRCSPKSGHDTVSWYQQALGQGPQFIFQYYEEEERQRGNFPDRFSGHQFPNYSSELNVNALLLGDSALYLCASSVPGRIYEGYTFGSGTRLTVV.

The rearrangement links TRBV19 to TRBJ1-2; no reliable D call. Germline V gene sequence: CDR1 LNHDA, CDR2 SQIVND (reference sequence). CDR3 length equals 14 residues. V was trimmed by 5 bases and J by 1 base, leaving 11 bases between them. The CDR3 loop is CASSAAAYNYGYTF. CDR3 in DNA: TGTGCCAGTAGTGCAGCAGCCTATAACTATGGCTACACCTTC.

The gene calls are TRBV3-1 (or the pseudogene TRBV3-2) and TRBJ1-4, with D possibly TRBD1 on 5 matching bases. V was pared by 1 base and J by 4 bases, with 7 bases between. The CDR3 sequence is 14 residues long. Per the germline V gene, CDR1 is LGHDT and CDR2 is YNNKEL (reference sequence). The CDR3 DNA reads as TGTGCCAGCAGCCAAGGGGGCCGTAATGAAAAACTGTTTTTT. Amino acids: CASSQGGRNEKLFF.

The rearrangement links TRBV5-1 to TRBJ1-2, with D hard to call. Germline V gene sequence: CDR1 SGHRS, CDR2 YFSETQ. The germline V and J ends were trimmed by 2 bases and 1 base, with 9 bases remaining between them. The CDR3 has 14 residues. The CDR3 loop reads CASSFETLNYGYTF. In DNA form, the CDR3 reads TGCGCCAGCAGCTTTGAAACACTTAACTATGGCTACACCTTC.

The V call is TRBV12-3 or TRBV12-4, the J call TRBJ1-2, with D hard to call. The CDR3 is 11 amino acids. The V gene lost 3 bases and the J gene lost 8 bases, with 7 bases spanning the gap. This chain's CDR3 is CASSLERGYTF. CDR3 nucleotides: TGTGCCAGCAGTTTGGAGAGGGGCTACACCTTC.

CDR3 amino acids: CASTDFTGELFF. The CDR3 bases are TGTGCCAGCACAGACTTCACCGGGGAGCTGTTTTTT. The chain is built from TRBV9 and TRBJ2-2, with no clear D. The germline gives CDR1 SGDLS, CDR2 YYNGEE. This CDR3 spans 12 amino acids. With 6 bases removed from V and 4 bases from J, the gap between germline ends came to 7 bases.

This clone was seen only once. The rearrangement uses TRBV6-2 or TRBV6-3 and TRBJ2-3, with 10 bases identical to TRBD2. This CDR3 has 14 amino acids. The V gene's germline CDR1 is MNHEY and CDR2 SVGEGT. J lost 5 bases, V lost 6 bases, and 5 bases had no gene match. CDR3 sequence reads: CASSQTSGVDTQYF. The CDR3 region has the DNA TGTGCCAGCAGCCAAACTAGCGGGGTAGATACGCAGTATTTT.

The gene calls are TRBV5-1 and TRBJ1-6; D gene unclear. This CDR3 comprises 13 residues. The ends were cut back, 2 bases at V and 7 bases at J, with 7 bases in the middle. Germline assignment: CDR1 SGHRS and CDR2 YFSETQ. The CDR3: CASSFDTNSPLHF. DNA for the CDR3: TGCGCCAGCAGCTTCGACACAAATTCACCCCTCCACTTT.

The chain couples TRBV6-1 to TRBJ1-5; weak D call: TRBD1 (5 bases). The CDR3 has 16 residues. The V gene lost 0 bases and the J gene lost 0 bases, with 9 bases spanning the gap. Germline values: CDR1 MNHNS, CDR2 SASEGT. The CDR3 DNA sequence: TGTGCCAGCAGTGAAGCCCCGAGGGGTAGCAATCAGCCCCAGCATTTT. Its translation: CASSEAPRGSNQPQHF.

The chain joins TRBV4-1 to TRBJ1-2, with D hard to call. The CDR3 contains 14 residues. The germline gives CDR1 MGHRA, CDR2 YSYEKL. Trimming took 0 bases from V and 4 from J, leaving 9 bases between them. The CDR3 sequence is CASSQDGRLYGYTF. CDR3 sequence (DNA): TGCGCCAGCAGCCAAGATGGGAGACTCTATGGCTACACCTTC.

There are a few counts of this clone. V is TRBV30 and J is TRBJ1-4; no reliable D call. Trimming removed 1 base at V and 2 bases at J, with 8 bases between. Germline V gives CDR1 GTSNPN, CDR2 SVGIG (reference sequence). The CDR3 spans 14 residues. The CDR3 nucleotides are TGTGCCTGGAGTGGAATGGGGACTAATGAAAAACTGTTTTTT. Translated, it gives CAWSGMGTNEKLFF.

This chain joins TRBV11-2 and TRBJ2-2; D is perhaps TRBD1 (5 bases). The germline V gene has CDR1 SGHAT and CDR2 FQNNGV. Trimming shortened V by 2 bases and J by 1 base, and 8 bases separated the two germline ends. This CDR3 region has 15 residues. CDR3 sequence: CASSLRTWNTGELFF. CDR3 coding DNA: TGTGCCAGCAGCTTAAGGACATGGAACACCGGGGAGCTGTTTTTT. Variable domain in full (rest from reference TRBV11-2 and TRBJ2-2): EAGVAQSPRYKIIEKRQSVAFWCNPISGHATLYWYQQILGQGPKLLIQFQNNGVVDDSQLPKDRFSAERLKGVDSTLKIQPAKLEDSAVYLCASSLRTWNTGELFFGEGSRLTVL.

This clone has only a few counts. This sequence joins TRBV18 and TRBJ1-1, with no clear D. The CDR3 extends over 13 amino acids. V was shortened by 2 bases and J by 1 base, with 5 bases between the two germline ends. In germline, CDR1 is KGHSH, CDR2 LQKENI. CDR3 coding DNA: TGTGCCAGCTCACCAATCCAGAACACTGAAGCTTTCTTT. Protein product: CASSPIQNTEAFF.

J is TRBJ1-2 and V is TRBV7-2; D is unclear. V was shortened by 1 base and J by 2 bases, with 5 bases between the two germline ends. This CDR3 comprises 13 residues. Germline loops: CDR1 SGHTA, CDR2 FQGNSA. The CDR3 DNA is TGTGCCAGCAGCTTAGACGGAAACTATGGCTACACCTTC. Amino acid sequence: CASSLDGNYGYTF.

The chain uses TRBV6-5 and TRBJ2-1; D unclear. The CDR3 totals 14 residues. V was trimmed by 0 bases and J by 1 base, leaving 4 bases between them. The germline V gene has CDR1 MNHEY and CDR2 SVGAGI. The CDR3 DNA sequence: TGTGCCAGCAGTTACTCGCCGTCCTACAATGAGCAGTTCTTC. Translation: CASSYSPSYNEQFF.

The chain uses TRBV4-1 and TRBJ1-1; no clear D. V was trimmed by 4 bases and J by 3 bases, leaving 15 bases between them. The CDR3 length is 15 residues. Per the germline V gene, CDR1 is MGHRA and CDR2 is YSYEKL. CDR3 nucleotides: TGCGCCAGCAGCCGGAACGCTAGGTTGGACACTGAAGCTTTCTTT. Protein product: CASSRNARLDTEAFF.

V is TRBV5-1 and J is TRBJ2-7; perhaps TRBD1 as D (6 bases). The CDR3 runs 16 residues. V was clipped by 4 bases and J by 0 bases, with 17 bases between them. Germline CDR1 reads SGHRS; CDR2 reads YFSETQ. CDR3 amino acids: CASSRWTAGSSYEQYF. In nucleotides, the CDR3 is TGCGCCAGCAGCAGATGGACAGCTGGGAGCTCCTACGAGCAGTACTTC.

The rearrangement uses TRBV4-1 and TRBJ2-3; D perhaps matches TRBD2 (6 bases). Trimming shortened V by 4 bases and J by 3 bases, and 14 bases separated the two germline ends. Germline CDR1 reads MGHRA; CDR2 reads YSYEKL. The CDR3 is 15 amino acids. The CDR3 DNA sequence: TGCGCCAGCAGCCTCGGTGGCCGGGGGACAGATACGCAGTATTTT. As protein: CASSLGGRGTDTQYF.

The chain joins TRBV3-1 (or the pseudogene TRBV3-2) to TRBJ1-6; perhaps TRBD1 as D (6 bases). Looked up from germline, CDR1 is LGHDT and CDR2 is YNNKEL (reference sequence). The CDR3 runs to 15 residues. Trimming took 4 bases from V and 7 from J, leaving 14 bases between them. Here the CDR3 DNA reads TGTGCCAGCAGCCTCCCCGGGACACTGAATTCACCCCTCCACTTT. This sequence encodes CASSLPGTLNSPLHF.

The J gene is TRBJ2-7, the V gene TRBV28, with D possibly TRBD2 on 7 matching bases. V was shortened by 7 bases and J by 2 bases, with 18 bases between the two germline ends. The CDR3 covers 15 residues. The germline CDR1 and CDR2 sequences are MDHEN and SYDVKM. CDR3: CASTELGGPTYEQYF. Written as DNA, the CDR3 is TGTGCCAGCACCGAATTGGGGGGGCCAACCTACGAGCAGTACTTC. Full variable domain (remainder filled in from reference TRBV28 and TRBJ2-7): DVKVTQSSRYLVKRTGEKVFLECVQDMDHENMFWYRQDPGLGLRLIYFSYDVKMKEKGDIPEGYSVSREKKERFSLILESASTNQTSMYLCASTELGGPTYEQYFGPGTRLTVT.

V is TRBV18 and J is TRBJ1-1, with D possibly being TRBD1 (5 bases). There are 14 residues in the CDR3. The ends were cut back, 4 bases at V and 1 base at J, with 10 bases in the middle. Germline values: CDR1 KGHSH, CDR2 LQKENI. The chain's CDR3 is CASSLPDKNTEAFF. The CDR3 coding sequence is TGTGCCAGCTCACTCCCGGACAAGAACACTGAAGCTTTCTTT.

This clone was picked up one time. The CDR3 DNA sequence: TGTGCCAGTATTAAAGAGGGGCGGCCAACTGAAGCTTTCTTT. It codes for CASIKEGRPTEAFF. The rearrangement uses TRBV19 and TRBJ1-1, with D perhaps matching TRBD1 (5 bases). V shed 7 bases and J shed 5 bases, with 17 bases lying between them. Germline values: CDR1 LNHDA, CDR2 SQIVND (reference sequence). The CDR3 contains 14 residues.

The rearrangement uses TRBV6-2 or TRBV6-3 and TRBJ2-6; the D gene is possibly TRBD2 (5 bases). V was trimmed by 0 bases and J by 2 bases, leaving 8 bases between them. Germline CDR1 reads MNHEY; CDR2 reads SVGEGT. The CDR3 spans 16 residues. CDR3 DNA: TGTGCCAGCAGTTACTCCTTGACTACTGGGGCCAACGTCCTGACTTTC. This encodes CASSYSLTTGANVLTF.

The rearrangement uses TRBV27 and TRBJ1-6, with 10 bases fitting TRBD1. The CDR3 contains 18 residues. Per the germline V gene, CDR1 is MNHEY and CDR2 is SMNVEV (reference sequence). The junction had 18 bases not matched to a gene; V was cut back by 5 bases and J by 11 bases. CDR3 region: CASSPGTGAGARGPPLHF. The CDR3 DNA sequence: TGTGCCAGCAGTCCCGGGACAGGGGCAGGGGCGAGAGGTCCACCCCTCCACTTT.

The J gene is TRBJ1-5, the V gene TRBV3-1 (or the pseudogene TRBV3-2), with D possibly TRBD1 on 6 matching bases. Germline V gene lookup returns CDR1 LGHDT and CDR2 YNNKEL (reference sequence). The CDR3 spans 17 residues. V was clipped by 0 bases and J by 0 bases, with 12 bases between them. The CDR3 protein is CASSQDRGGNSNQPQHF. Here the CDR3 DNA reads TGTGCCAGCAGCCAAGATAGGGGGGGAAATAGCAATCAGCCCCAGCATTTT.